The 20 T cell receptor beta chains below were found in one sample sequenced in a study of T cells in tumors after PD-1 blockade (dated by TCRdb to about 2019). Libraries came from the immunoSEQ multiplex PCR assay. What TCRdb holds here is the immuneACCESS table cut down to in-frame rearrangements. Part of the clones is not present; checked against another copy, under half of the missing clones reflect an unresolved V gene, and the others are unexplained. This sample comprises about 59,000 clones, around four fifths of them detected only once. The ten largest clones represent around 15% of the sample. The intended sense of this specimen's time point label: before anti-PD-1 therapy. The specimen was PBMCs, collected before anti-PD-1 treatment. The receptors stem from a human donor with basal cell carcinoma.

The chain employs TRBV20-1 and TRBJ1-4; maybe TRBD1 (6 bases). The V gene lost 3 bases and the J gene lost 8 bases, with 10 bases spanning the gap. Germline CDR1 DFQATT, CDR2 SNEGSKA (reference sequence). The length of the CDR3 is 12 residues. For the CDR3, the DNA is TGCAGTGCTAGTCACAGGGAGGAAAAACTGTTTTTT. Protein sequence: CSASHREEKLFF.

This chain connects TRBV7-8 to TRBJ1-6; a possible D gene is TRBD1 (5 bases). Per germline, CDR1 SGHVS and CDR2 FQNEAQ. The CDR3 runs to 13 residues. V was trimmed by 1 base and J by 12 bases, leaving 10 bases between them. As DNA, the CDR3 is TGTGCCAGCAGCTTAGTTGGGGGAGGACCCCTCCACTTT. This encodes CASSLVGGGPLHF.

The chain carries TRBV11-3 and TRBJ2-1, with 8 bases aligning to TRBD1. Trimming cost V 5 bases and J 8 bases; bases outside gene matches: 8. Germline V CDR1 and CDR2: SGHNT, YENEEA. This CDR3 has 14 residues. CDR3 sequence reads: CASSREQQGDEQFF. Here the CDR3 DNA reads TGTGCCAGCAGCAGAGAACAACAGGGGGATGAGCAGTTCTTC.

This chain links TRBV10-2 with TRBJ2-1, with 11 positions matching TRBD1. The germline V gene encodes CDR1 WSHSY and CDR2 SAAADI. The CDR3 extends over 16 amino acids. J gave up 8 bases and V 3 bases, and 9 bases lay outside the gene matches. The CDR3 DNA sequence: TGCGCCAGCAGTGATCGGGACAGGGGGGGATTCTATGAGCAGTTCTTC. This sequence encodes CASSDRDRGGFYEQFF.

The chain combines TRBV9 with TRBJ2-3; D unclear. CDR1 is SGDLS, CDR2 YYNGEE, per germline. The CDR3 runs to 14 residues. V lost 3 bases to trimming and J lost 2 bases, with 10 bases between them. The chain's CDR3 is CASSGKVSTDTQYF. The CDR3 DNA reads TGTGCCAGCAGCGGAAAGGTTTCCACAGATACGCAGTATTTT.

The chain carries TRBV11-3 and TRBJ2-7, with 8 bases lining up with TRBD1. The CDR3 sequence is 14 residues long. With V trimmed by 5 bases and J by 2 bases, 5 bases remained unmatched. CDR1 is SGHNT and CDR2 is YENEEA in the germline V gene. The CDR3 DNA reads TGTGCCAGCAGCACCCGGGACAGGCCCTACGAGCAGTACTTC. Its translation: CASSTRDRPYEQYF.

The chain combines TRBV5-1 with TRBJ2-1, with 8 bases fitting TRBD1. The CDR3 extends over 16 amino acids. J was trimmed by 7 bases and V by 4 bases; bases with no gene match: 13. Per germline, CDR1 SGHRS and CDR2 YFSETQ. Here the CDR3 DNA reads TGCGCCAGCAGCCTCGTTGCGGACAGGGTATGGAATGAGCAGTTCTTC. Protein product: CASSLVADRVWNEQFF.

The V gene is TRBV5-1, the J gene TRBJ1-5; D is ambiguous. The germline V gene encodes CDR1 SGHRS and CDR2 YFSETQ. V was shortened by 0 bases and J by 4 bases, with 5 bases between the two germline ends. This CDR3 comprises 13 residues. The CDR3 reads CASSLAENQPQHF. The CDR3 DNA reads TGCGCCAGCAGCTTGGCGGAAAATCAGCCCCAGCATTTT.

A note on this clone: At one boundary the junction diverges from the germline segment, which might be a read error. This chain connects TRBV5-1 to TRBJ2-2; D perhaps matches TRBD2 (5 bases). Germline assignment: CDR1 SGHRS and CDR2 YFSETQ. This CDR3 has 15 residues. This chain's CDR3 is CASSSPDWNAGELFF. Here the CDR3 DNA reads TGCGCCAGCAGCTCTCCGGACTGGAACGCCGGGGAGCTGTTTTTT.

This CDR3 is CASSPQGANTGELFF. Here the CDR3 DNA reads TGTGCCAGCAGCCCCCAGGGAGCGAACACCGGGGAGCTGTTTTTT. The chain uses TRBV5-4 and TRBJ2-2; D may match TRBD1 or TRBD2 (5 bases each). V was cut by 4 bases and J by 0 bases, with 10 bases left in between. The CDR3 spans 15 residues. Germline assignment: CDR1 SGHNT and CDR2 YYREEE (reference sequence).

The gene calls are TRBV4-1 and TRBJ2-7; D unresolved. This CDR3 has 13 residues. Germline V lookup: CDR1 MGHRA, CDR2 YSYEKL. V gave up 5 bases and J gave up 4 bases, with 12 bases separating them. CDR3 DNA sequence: TGCGCCAGCAGCTTTGAGATGAATTACGAGCAGTACTTC. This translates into CASSFEMNYEQYF.

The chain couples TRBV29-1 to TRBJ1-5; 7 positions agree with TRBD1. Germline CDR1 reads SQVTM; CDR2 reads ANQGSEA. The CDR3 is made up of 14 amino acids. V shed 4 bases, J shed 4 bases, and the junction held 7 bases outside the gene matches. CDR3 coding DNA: TGCAGCGTTGTAGGGTCAGGGGGTAATCAGCCCCAGCATTTT. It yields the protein CSVVGSGGNQPQHF.

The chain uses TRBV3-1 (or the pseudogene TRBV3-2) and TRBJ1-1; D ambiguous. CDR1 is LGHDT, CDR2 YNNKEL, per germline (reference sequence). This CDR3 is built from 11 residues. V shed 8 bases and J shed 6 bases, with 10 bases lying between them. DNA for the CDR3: TGTGCCAGCGGTTGGGAATCTGAAGCTTTCTTT. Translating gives CASGWESEAFF.

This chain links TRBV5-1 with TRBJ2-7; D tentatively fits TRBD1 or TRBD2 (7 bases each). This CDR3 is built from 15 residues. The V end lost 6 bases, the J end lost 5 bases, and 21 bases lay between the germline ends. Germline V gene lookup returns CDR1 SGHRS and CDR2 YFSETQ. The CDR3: CASTGLKQGRDEQYF. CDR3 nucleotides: TGCGCCAGCACCGGTCTGAAACAGGGGAGGGACGAGCAGTACTTC.

The CDR3 protein is CTSSQADQGLSYNEQFF. In DNA, the CDR3 is TGCACCAGCAGCCAAGCCGATCAGGGGCTTTCCTACAATGAGCAGTTCTTC. The genes are TRBV1 and TRBJ2-1; the table's D call, TRBD1, was not checked against the DNA. TRBV1 is a recognized pseudogene. The CDR3 extends over 17 amino acids.

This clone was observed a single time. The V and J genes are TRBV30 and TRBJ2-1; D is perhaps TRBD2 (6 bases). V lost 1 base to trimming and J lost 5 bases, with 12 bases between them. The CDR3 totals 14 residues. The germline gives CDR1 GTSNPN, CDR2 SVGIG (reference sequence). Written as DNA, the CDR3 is TGTGCCTGGAGTGCCCTAGCGAGGAACAATGAGCAGTTCTTC. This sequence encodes CAWSALARNNEQFF.

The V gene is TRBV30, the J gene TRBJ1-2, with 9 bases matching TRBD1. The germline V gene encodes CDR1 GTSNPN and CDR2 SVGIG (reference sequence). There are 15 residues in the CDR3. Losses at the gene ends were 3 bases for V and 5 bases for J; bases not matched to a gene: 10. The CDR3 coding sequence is TGTGCCTGGAGGCTAACCGGGACAGGGCCATATGGCTACACCTTC. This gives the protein CAWRLTGTGPYGYTF.

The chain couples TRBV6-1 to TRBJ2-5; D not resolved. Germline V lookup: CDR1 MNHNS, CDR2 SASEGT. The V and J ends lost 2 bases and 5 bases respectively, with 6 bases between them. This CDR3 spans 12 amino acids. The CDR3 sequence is CASSEYGETQYF. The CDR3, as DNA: TGTGCCAGCAGTGAATATGGGGAGACCCAGTACTTC.

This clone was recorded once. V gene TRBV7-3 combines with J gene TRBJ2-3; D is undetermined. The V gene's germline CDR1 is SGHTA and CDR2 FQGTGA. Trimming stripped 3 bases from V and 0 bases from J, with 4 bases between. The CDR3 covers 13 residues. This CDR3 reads CASSFDSTDTQYF. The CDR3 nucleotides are TGTGCCAGCAGCTTCGACAGCACAGATACGCAGTATTTT.

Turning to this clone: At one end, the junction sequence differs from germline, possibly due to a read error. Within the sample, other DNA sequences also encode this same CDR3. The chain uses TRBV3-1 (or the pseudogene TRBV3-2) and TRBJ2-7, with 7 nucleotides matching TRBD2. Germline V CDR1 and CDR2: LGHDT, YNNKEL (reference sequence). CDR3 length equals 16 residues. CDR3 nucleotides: TGTGCCAGCAGCCAAGAAGCGTGGGGGGGACCCTACGAGCAATACTTC. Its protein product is CASSQEAWGGPYEQYF.